This T cell receptor (beta chain) was identified during a study of OX40 agonist ivuxolimab in advanced cancers. The study, taken as a whole, reports: Partial responders treated at 0.1-3.0 mg/kg exhibited clonal expansion among the lowest measured. The investigators did not determine what antigen specificity the expanded peripheral T cells had.

This clone has just one count. Its antigen is still unknown. The V gene's germline CDR1 is SGHAT and CDR2 FQDESV (reference sequence). The V end was cut by 5 bases, the J end by 4 bases, with 20 bases between. The CDR3 has 17 residues. TCRdb's table, derived via immunoSEQ multiplex PCR, lists solely in-frame clones and lacks some. This table holds 15,000 to 20,000 clones, more than 60% found once. This specimen consisted of CD4+ or CD8+ T cells sorted from blood, obtained in a trial of the OX40 agonist ivuxolimab. This sequence originates from an adult with an advanced solid tumor such as melanoma, head and neck, liver or kidney cancer. The rearrangement joins TRBV11-1 to TRBJ2-2; D unresolved. In DNA, the CDR3 is TGTGCCAGCAGCCAGGTCACAGCCGATTGGGGCACCGGGGAGCTGTTTTTT. Translating it yields CASSQVTADWGTGELFF.